A selection of T cell receptor beta chains follows, all from one sample in a study of cytomegalovirus exposure and HLA in healthy donors. Data came from immunoSEQ multiplex PCR; TCRdb stores just in-frame clones and leaves some out. The sample shows around 130,000 clones, over 75% of them seen only once. The sequencing sample was made of PBMCs. These receptor sequences come from a woman aged 40 to 55 in good health and CMV-seronegative. CDR3s include the opening cysteine and the closing phenylalanine or tryptophan. The D gene is left open where the match is weak. For some rows the clone size is stated as once, few or many, or as a class when expanded; others skip it.

j_call clone_size d_call v_call cdr3_nt cdr3_aa
TRBJ1-2 NA NA TRBV19 TGTGCCAGTAGTCTCCGCGCGGATTATGGCTACACCTTC CASSLRADYGYTF
TRBJ1-1 NA TRBD1 TRBV10-3 TGTGCCATCACCGGACAGGAGAACACTGAAGCTTTCTTT CAITGQENTEAFF
TRBJ2-1 NA NA TRBV5-1 TGCGCCAGCAGCATAGAGGATGAGCAGTTCTTC CASSIEDEQFF
TRBJ2-1 NA NA TRBV7-8 TGTGCCAGCAGCTTAGTCGCCGGGGGCAATGAGCAGTTCTTC CASSLVAGGNEQFF
TRBJ2-1 once TRBD1 TRBV28 TGTGCCAGCGGGGGGACAGGGGGCGTCTACAATGAGCAGTTCTTC CASGGTGGVYNEQFF
TRBJ2-6 NA TRBD1 TRBV2 TGTGCCAGCAGAGGACAGGGGGCAGGAAGCTCTGGGGCCAACGTCCTGACTTTC CASRGQGAGSSGANVLTF
TRBJ2-7 NA NA TRBV4-2 TGTGCCAGCAGCCAGAGGGGGGGCAAAACCTACGAGCAGTACTTC CASSQRGGKTYEQYF
TRBJ1-1 once NA TRBV7-9 TGTTCCAGCAGCCAGGAAGGCACTGAAGCTTTCTTT CSSSQEGTEAFF
TRBJ2-5 NA TRBD1 TRBV5-1 TGCGCCACCGGGCGGGGACAGGGTCTGACGGGAGTTGGAGAGACCCAGTACTTC CATGRGQGLTGVGETQYF
TRBJ2-1 NA TRBD2 TRBV7-2 TGTGCCAGCAGCTCGTCCGGACTAGCGGGAGTGGGGGAGCAGTTCTTC CASSSSGLAGVGEQFF
TRBJ1-2 medium-sized TRBD1 TRBV4-2 TGTGCCAGCAGCCTAAGGACAGGGAGCGGCTACACCTTC CASSLRTGSGYTF
TRBJ2-5 NA TRBD1 TRBV28 TGTGCCAGCAGTTTATCCCGGGGACAGACGGAGACCCAGTACTTC CASSLSRGQTETQYF
TRBJ1-2 NA TRBD1 TRBV6-1 TGTGCCAGCAGACAGGGGTATGGCTACACCTTC CASRQGYGYTF
TRBJ1-1 NA TRBD1 TRBV5-1 TGCGCCAGCCTCGGACAGGGGGCGGCTGAAGCTTTCTTT CASLGQGAAEAFF
TRBJ1-5 NA NA TRBV4-2 TGTGCCAGCAGCCGCGACAGAACTGGGGATCAGCCCCAGCATTTT CASSRDRTGDQPQHF
TRBJ1-1 NA NA TRBV7-9 TGTGCCAGCAGCACAGGGAGTCGGAACACTGAAGCTTTCTTT CASSTGSRNTEAFF
TRBJ2-1 NA NA TRBV27 TGTGCCAGCCGGGTTTTGTCCTACAATGAGCAGTTCTTC CASRVLSYNEQFF
TRBJ2-2 NA NA TRBV9 TGTGCCAGCAGCGTAGGGGTGCGGGCCAACACCGGGGAGCTGTTTTTT CASSVGVRANTGELFF
TRBJ2-3 NA NA TRBV5-1 TGCGCCAGCCCTAAGAGCGGGTCCCGCACAGATACGCAGTATTTT CASPKSGSRTDTQYF
TRBJ2-3 NA TRBD1 TRBV29-1 TGCAGCGTGGACAGGGGGCGAACAGATACGCAGTATTTT CSVDRGRTDTQYF
TRBJ2-7 NA NA TRBV7-9 TGTGCCAGCGCACAGGGAACTTACGAGCAGTACTTC CASAQGTYEQYF
TRBJ2-1 NA TRBD2 TRBV7-9 TGTGCCAGCTTCAGGACTAGCGGGACCGAGCAGTTCTTC CASFRTSGTEQFF